The entry below gives a single T cell receptor (beta chain) sequence along with its context. These data are taken from a study of blood T cell repertoires in COVID-19. Looking at the study overall: Researchers got acute and convalescent COVID-19 samples from the United States, Italy and Spain. Sample material is recorded as cDNA or gDNA derived from T cells, B-cell-depleted T cells, or PBMCs.

As originally analysed: Scientists estimated how many nucleated cells there were by amplifying reference gene primers. TCRdb's table, derived via immunoSEQ multiplex PCR, lists solely in-frame clones and lacks some. From that table come the V and J calls and clone size; the DNA was used to work out D and trimming. The sample has 310,000 or so clones; 87% are singletons. Germline V CDR1 and CDR2: MGHDK, SYGVNS. Between the trimmed V and J ends, which lost 7 bases and 8 bases, there was a span of 17 bases. The CDR3 runs to 13 residues. The chain uses TRBV25-1 and TRBJ1-2, with a possible D match to TRBD1 (6 bases). The sequence was obtained from a man over 45 with active or convalescent COVID-19. The specimen sequenced was peripheral blood. CDR3 loop: CASTDVGGAGYTF. The CDR3 bases are TGTGCCAGCACCGACGTGGGGGGGGCCGGCTACACCTTC.